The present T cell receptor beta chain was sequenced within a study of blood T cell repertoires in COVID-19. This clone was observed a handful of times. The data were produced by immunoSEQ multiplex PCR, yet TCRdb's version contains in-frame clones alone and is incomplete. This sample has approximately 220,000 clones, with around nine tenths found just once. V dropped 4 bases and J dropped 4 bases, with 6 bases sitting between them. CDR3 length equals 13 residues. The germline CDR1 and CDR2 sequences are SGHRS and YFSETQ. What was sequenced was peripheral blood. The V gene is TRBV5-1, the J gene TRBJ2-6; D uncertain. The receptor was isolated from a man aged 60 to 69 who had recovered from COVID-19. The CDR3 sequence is CASSPEGANVLTF. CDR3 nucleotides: TGCGCCAGCAGCCCGGAGGGGGCCAACGTCCTGACTTTC.